This TCR beta chain was recovered during a study of early T cells in non-severe SARS-CoV-2 infection. TCRdb reprocessed the 5' RACE reads with MiXCR, giving one entry per CDR3 protein. The sample lists over 50,000 distinct CDR3 sequences, around 14% occurring once. The clonotype comes from an adult who was a healthcare worker with PCR-confirmed SARS-CoV-2 infection or an uninfected control (not recorded which). Sequencing used whole blood, obtained at baseline.

CDR3 sequence (DNA): TGTGCCAGTAGTTTAACAGGGACTCTCCGAGAGCAGTACTTC. Protein: CASSLTGTLREQYF. This chain links TRBV19 with TRBJ2-7; D possibly matches TRBD1 or TRBD2 (6 bases each). This CDR3 region has 14 residues. Trimming shortened V by 5 bases and J by 7 bases, and 18 bases separated the two germline ends. Germline CDR1 LNHDA, CDR2 SQIVND (reference sequence).